The rows below give T cell receptor beta chains drawn from one sample of a study of molecular identifiers for immune sequencing clone quantification. Via MiXCR, TCRdb re-called the PCR reads, giving one row per CDR3 protein. The profile covers some 320,000 distinct CDR3 sequences, with roughly 24% appearing a single time and 0.65% to 0.75% taken by the ten largest. Sequencing was carried out using naive CD8+ T cells from blood, with Jurkat cell RNA spiked in. The source is a human donor in good health. Some libraries in this study had Jurkat cell RNA spiked in. Each CDR3 is given with its conserved first and last residue.

CDR3 protein: CSGTSGNVEQYF
V gene: TRBV29-1
CDR3 length: 12
J gene: TRBJ2-7

CDR3 protein: CASSSAHEPRDRGLADTQYF
V gene: TRBV7-9
CDR3 length: 20
J gene: TRBJ2-3

CDR3 protein: CASSYSPRLEQYF
V gene: TRBV6-5
CDR3 length: 13
J gene: TRBJ2-7

CDR3 protein: CASHLSGRSLKSETQYF
V gene: TRBV11-1
CDR3 length: 17
J gene: TRBJ2-5

CDR3 protein: CASNNGGANGYTF
V gene: TRBV12-3/TRBV12-4
CDR3 length: 13
J gene: TRBJ1-2

CDR3 protein: CASSPRGPSDSRANTEAFF
V gene: TRBV6-5
CDR3 length: 19
J gene: TRBJ1-1

CDR3 protein: CSARVPTQLAGVFDTQYF
V gene: TRBV20-1
CDR3 length: 18
J gene: TRBJ2-3

CDR3 protein: CSARDLGTAYEQYF
V gene: TRBV20-1
CDR3 length: 14
J gene: TRBJ2-7

CDR3 protein: CASRLTSGGPYEQYF
V gene: TRBV7-6
CDR3 length: 15
J gene: TRBJ2-7

CDR3 protein: CASSEWVGAYEQYF
V gene: TRBV2
CDR3 length: 14
J gene: TRBJ2-7

CDR3 protein: CASSPSSGRTGELFF
V gene: TRBV4-1
CDR3 length: 15
J gene: TRBJ2-2

CDR3 protein: CASSLGLQSYTF
V gene: TRBV7-9
CDR3 length: 12
J gene: TRBJ1-2

CDR3 protein: CASSLIGMKNEQYF
V gene: TRBV28
CDR3 length: 14
J gene: TRBJ2-7

CDR3 protein: CARRGQLYGYTF
V gene: TRBV12-3/TRBV12-4
CDR3 length: 12
J gene: TRBJ1-2

CDR3 protein: CASSFGTGGNQPQHF
V gene: TRBV6-5
CDR3 length: 15
J gene: TRBJ1-5

CDR3 protein: CASSESVNTGELFF
V gene: TRBV2
CDR3 length: 14
J gene: TRBJ2-2

CDR3 protein: CASSPQPIRQPILKFYEQYF
V gene: TRBV6-1
CDR3 length: 20
J gene: TRBJ2-7

CDR3 protein: CASSSASYNEQFF
V gene: TRBV9
CDR3 length: 13
J gene: TRBJ2-1

CDR3 protein: CASSFPGLAGSADTQYF
V gene: TRBV11-2
CDR3 length: 17
J gene: TRBJ2-3

CDR3 protein: CASSQSLGRGISYEQYF
V gene: TRBV4-3
CDR3 length: 17
J gene: TRBJ2-7

CDR3 protein: CASSIGPGTQPQHF
V gene: TRBV19
CDR3 length: 14
J gene: TRBJ1-5

CDR3 protein: CASSMLDRSSYEQYF
V gene: TRBV7-9
CDR3 length: 15
J gene: TRBJ2-7

CDR3 protein: CASSYDQGASEAFF
V gene: TRBV6-6
CDR3 length: 14
J gene: TRBJ1-1

CDR3 protein: CASNTGSGELFF
V gene: TRBV6-5
CDR3 length: 12
J gene: TRBJ2-2

CDR3 protein: CASSEDRVTTDAFF
V gene: TRBV6-1
CDR3 length: 14
J gene: TRBJ1-1

CDR3 protein: CASRRDRTYEQYF
V gene: TRBV6-6
CDR3 length: 13
J gene: TRBJ2-7

CDR3 protein: CASSGTGNEQFF
V gene: TRBV7-2
CDR3 length: 12
J gene: TRBJ2-1

CDR3 protein: CASRGTTPSTDTQYF
V gene: TRBV12-3/TRBV12-4
CDR3 length: 15
J gene: TRBJ2-3

CDR3 protein: CASSQEAILNTEAFF
V gene: TRBV4-3
CDR3 length: 15
J gene: TRBJ1-1

CDR3 protein: CSAPPMDPRDGAFF
V gene: TRBV20-1
CDR3 length: 14
J gene: TRBJ1-1

CDR3 protein: CAIRETGGQYEQYF
V gene: TRBV10-3
CDR3 length: 14
J gene: TRBJ2-7

CDR3 protein: CASSLYLGSGTDTQYF
V gene: TRBV11-2
CDR3 length: 16
J gene: TRBJ2-3

CDR3 protein: CASSFRAYNSPLHF
V gene: TRBV28
CDR3 length: 14
J gene: TRBJ1-6

CDR3 protein: CASSLGQGMETRYF
V gene: TRBV13
CDR3 length: 14
J gene: TRBJ2-5

CDR3 protein: CASSFRGHTEAFF
V gene: TRBV12-3/TRBV12-4
CDR3 length: 13
J gene: TRBJ1-1

CDR3 protein: CANSLLAGSNTDTQYF
V gene: TRBV27
CDR3 length: 16
J gene: TRBJ2-3

CDR3 protein: CASSQDFQGPDTQYF
V gene: TRBV14
CDR3 length: 15
J gene: TRBJ2-3

CDR3 protein: CSAMEVRGMGKGTQYF
V gene: TRBV20-1
CDR3 length: 16
J gene: TRBJ2-5

CDR3 protein: CASSFPGGNSYEQYF
V gene: TRBV7-9
CDR3 length: 15
J gene: TRBJ2-7

CDR3 protein: CSVEYLGQGKTQYF
V gene: TRBV29-1
CDR3 length: 14
J gene: TRBJ2-5

CDR3 protein: CASSQDRASGSYEQYF
V gene: TRBV4-1
CDR3 length: 16
J gene: TRBJ2-7

CDR3 protein: CASGLGRLGSTDTQYF
V gene: TRBV11-2
CDR3 length: 16
J gene: TRBJ2-3

CDR3 protein: CASNPAGITDTQYF
V gene: TRBV19
CDR3 length: 14
J gene: TRBJ2-3

CDR3 protein: CASSWREASSYEQYF
V gene: TRBV5-5
CDR3 length: 15
J gene: TRBJ2-7

CDR3 protein: CASSQERGQPYTEAFF
V gene: TRBV4-3
CDR3 length: 16
J gene: TRBJ1-1

CDR3 protein: CASSEAGLSYEQYF
V gene: TRBV6-6
CDR3 length: 14
J gene: TRBJ2-7

CDR3 protein: CASSLERGYAGELFF
V gene: TRBV7-9
CDR3 length: 15
J gene: TRBJ2-2

CDR3 protein: CAWSVHTEAFF
V gene: TRBV30
CDR3 length: 11
J gene: TRBJ1-1

CDR3 protein: CASSDGTGVITEQYF
V gene: TRBV19
CDR3 length: 15
J gene: TRBJ2-7

CDR3 protein: CSARVITGTDTQYF
V gene: TRBV20-1
CDR3 length: 14
J gene: TRBJ2-3

CDR3 protein: CASSQDWARGGPGELFF
V gene: TRBV4-3
CDR3 length: 17
J gene: TRBJ2-2

CDR3 protein: CASSQDWVASYEQYF
V gene: TRBV4-3
CDR3 length: 15
J gene: TRBJ2-7

CDR3 protein: CASSQPRRGPEQYF
V gene: TRBV2
CDR3 length: 14
J gene: TRBJ2-7

CDR3 protein: CASSPGTAGSYNGQFF
V gene: TRBV4-3
CDR3 length: 16
J gene: TRBJ2-1

CDR3 protein: CASRRTGAHEQYF
V gene: TRBV14
CDR3 length: 13
J gene: TRBJ2-7

CDR3 protein: CASSFQAGVSADTQYF
V gene: TRBV7-9
CDR3 length: 16
J gene: TRBJ2-3

CDR3 protein: CATLGVGANVLTF
V gene: TRBV19
CDR3 length: 13
J gene: TRBJ2-6